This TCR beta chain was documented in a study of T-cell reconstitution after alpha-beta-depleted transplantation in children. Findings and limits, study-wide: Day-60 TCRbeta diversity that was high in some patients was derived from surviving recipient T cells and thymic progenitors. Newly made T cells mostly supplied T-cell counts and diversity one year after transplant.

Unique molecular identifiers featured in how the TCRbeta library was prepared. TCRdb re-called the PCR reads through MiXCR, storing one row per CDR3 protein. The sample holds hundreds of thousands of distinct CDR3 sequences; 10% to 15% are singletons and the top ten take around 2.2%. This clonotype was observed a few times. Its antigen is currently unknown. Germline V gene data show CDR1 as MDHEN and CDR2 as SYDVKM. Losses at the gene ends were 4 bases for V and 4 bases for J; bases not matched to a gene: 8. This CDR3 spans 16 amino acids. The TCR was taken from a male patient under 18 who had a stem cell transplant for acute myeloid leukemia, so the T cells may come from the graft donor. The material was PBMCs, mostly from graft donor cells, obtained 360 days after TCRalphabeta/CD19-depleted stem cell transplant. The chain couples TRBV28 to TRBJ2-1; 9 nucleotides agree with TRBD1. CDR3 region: CASSSQQGASYNEQFF. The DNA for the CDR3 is TGTGCCAGCAGTTCGCAACAGGGGGCGTCTTACAATGAGCAGTTCTTC.